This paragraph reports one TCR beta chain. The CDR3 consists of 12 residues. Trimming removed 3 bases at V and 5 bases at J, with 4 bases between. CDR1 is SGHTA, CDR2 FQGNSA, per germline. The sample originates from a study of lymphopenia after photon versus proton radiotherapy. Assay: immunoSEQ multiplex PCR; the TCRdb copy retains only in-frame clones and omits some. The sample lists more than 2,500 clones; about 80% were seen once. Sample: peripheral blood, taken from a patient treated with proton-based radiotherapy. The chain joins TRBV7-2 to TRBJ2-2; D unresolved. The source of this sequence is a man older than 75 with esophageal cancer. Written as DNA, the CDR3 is TGTGCCAGCAGCTTCGGAACCGGGGAGCTGTTTTTT. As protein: CASSFGTGELFF. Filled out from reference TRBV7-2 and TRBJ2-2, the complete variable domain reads GAGVSQSPSNKVTEKGKDVELRCDPISGHTALYWYRQSLGQGLEFLIYFQGNSAPDKSGLPSDRFSAERTGGSVSTLTIQRTQQEDSAVYLCASSFGTGELFFGEGSRLTVL.